The 2 T cell receptor beta chains reported below all come from one sample, sequenced in a study of T-cell reconstitution after alpha-beta-depleted transplantation in children. This sample's TCRbeta library carried unique molecular identifier barcodes. TCRdb redid the calling of the PCR reads with MiXCR, one entry per CDR3 protein. This sample yields approximately 640,000 distinct CDR3 sequences, of which around 16% are seen a single time; 0.8% to 1.1% belongs to the top ten. The sample here was PBMCs from the stem cell graft donor, taken from the stem cell graft. Receptor source: a human donor who donated a stem cell graft to a child with acute myeloid leukemia.

The CDR3 loop is CASSGGAQYF. The CDR3 DNA reads TGTGCCAGCAGTGGAGGGGCCCAGTACTTC. V usage is TRBV2 and J usage is TRBJ2-5; D is perhaps TRBD1 or TRBD2 (5 bases each). The CDR3 is made up of 10 amino acids. The V end was cut by 4 bases, the J end by 9 bases, with 6 bases between. Per the germline V gene, CDR1 is SNHLY and CDR2 is FYNNEI. The whole variable domain, filled in from reference TRBV2 and TRBJ2-5, reads EPEVTQTPSHQVTQMGQEVILRCVPISNHLYFYWYRQILGQKVEFLVSFYNNEISEKSEIFDDQFSVERPDGSNFTLKIRSTKLEDSAMYFCASSGGAQYFGPGTRLLVL.

This clonotype has a handful of counts. The chain employs TRBV20-1 and TRBJ2-2; TRBD1 matches at 8 bases. The CDR3 extends over 13 amino acids. V gave up 6 bases and J gave up 4 bases; unmatched junction bases: 4. Germline CDR1 is DFQATT and CDR2 is SNEGSKA (reference sequence). CDR3 residues: CSALGTGTGELFF. CDR3 sequence (DNA): TGCAGTGCCCTAGGGACAGGCACCGGGGAGCTGTTTTTT.